A single sample gave rise to the 27 T cell receptor beta chains below, sequenced in a study of shared clonotypes between healthy human individuals. Clones were sequenced by immunoSEQ multiplex PCR, and TCRdb holds only the in-frame ones, with some missing. The sample comprises around 1.1 million clones, about 80% of which are singletons, and 0.61% rests with the top ten. Sequencing used memory CD4+ T cells from PBMCs. Subset specified: CD45RA-negative fraction. The receptors derive from a man in his late teens or twenties in good health. Some clones in this sample may be carry-over from other donors' samples.

This clone was detected only a few times. The chain is built from TRBV30 and TRBJ1-5, with TRBD1 as a possible D gene (5 bases). The CDR3 is made up of 13 amino acids. V was trimmed by 4 bases and J by 7 bases, leaving 14 bases between them. CDR1 and CDR2 from the germline V gene are GTSNPN and SVGIG (reference sequence). CDR3 amino acids: CAWNGQRGQPQHF. In DNA form, the CDR3 reads TGTGCCTGGAACGGTCAGCGGGGGCAGCCCCAGCATTTT.

The chain couples TRBV7-9 to TRBJ2-5; D may be TRBD2 (5 bases). Between the trimmed V and J ends, which lost 1 base and 5 bases, there was a span of 11 bases. The germline gives CDR1 SEHNR, CDR2 FQNEAQ (reference sequence). This CDR3 contains 14 residues. The CDR3 nucleotides are TGTGCCAGCAGCTTAGGGGGAGTGGGGGAGACCCAGTACTTC. This translates into CASSLGGVGETQYF.

The V gene is TRBV5-6, the J gene TRBJ2-3; 10 bases are a match to TRBD2. CDR3 length: 16 residues. Germline-derived CDR1 and CDR2 are SGHDT and YYEEEE. After removal of 0 bases from V and 5 bases from J, the junction contained 6 bases not matched to a gene. The CDR3 region is CASSLVSAGGIDTQYF. The DNA of the CDR3 is TGTGCCAGCAGCTTGGTGTCAGCGGGAGGGATAGATACGCAGTATTTT.

The chain links TRBV6-1 to TRBJ1-2, with TRBD1 identical over 10 bases. The CDR3 extends over 14 amino acids. Germline values: CDR1 MNHNS, CDR2 SASEGT. The trim removed 11 bases at V and 2 bases at J, leaving 8 bases unmatched. The CDR3 DNA reads as TGTGCCGGACAGGGGGTGTTCCCCAACTATGGCTACACCTTC. It yields the protein CAGQGVFPNYGYTF.

J is TRBJ2-3 and V is TRBV28; D unclear. V gave up 8 bases and J gave up 6 bases, with 12 bases separating them. This CDR3 has 12 amino acids. Germline V gives CDR1 MDHEN, CDR2 SYDVKM. In DNA form, the CDR3 reads TGTGCCAGCGGTACAGTCCGTGATACGCAGTATTTT. This codes for CASGTVRDTQYF.

This chain joins TRBV9 and TRBJ2-7; D unclear. Germline V gives CDR1 SGDLS, CDR2 YYNGEE. The CDR3 runs to 14 residues. Trimming took off 6 bases at V and 1 base at J, with 14 bases between the two ends. The CDR3 DNA reads as TGTGCCAGCACCCCGAGTATAGGATCCTACGAGCAGTACTTC. As protein: CASTPSIGSYEQYF.

The chain combines TRBV14 with TRBJ1-2; D is possibly TRBD1 (6 bases). Looked up from germline, CDR1 is SGHDN and CDR2 is FVKESK. V lost 4 bases, J lost 5 bases, and 14 bases lay in between. This CDR3 has 14 residues. The CDR3 protein is CASSLGAGVYGYTF. The CDR3 nucleotides read TGTGCCAGCAGCCTCGGGGCAGGGGTGTATGGCTACACCTTC.

The table lists this clone with a few counts. This sample includes further DNA sequences coding for the same CDR3. This chain links TRBV28 with TRBJ2-3; D is unresolved. CDR1 is MDHEN, CDR2 SYDVKM, per germline. Trimming stripped 6 bases from V and 2 bases from J, with 3 bases between. There are 11 residues in the CDR3. The CDR3 sequence: CASRLTDTQYF. The CDR3 DNA follows: TGTGCCAGCAGGCTCACAGATACGCAGTATTTT.

Only a few counts were recorded for this clone. This chain links TRBV6-1 with TRBJ1-2; D gene uncertain. Trimming shortened V by 8 bases and J by 0 bases, and 13 bases separated the two germline ends. Germline V gives CDR1 MNHNS, CDR2 SASEGT. CDR3 size: 14 residues. The CDR3 region is CASSQDPTNYGYTF. The CDR3 DNA follows: TGTGCCAGCTCGCAGGATCCGACTAACTATGGCTACACCTTC.

The chain joins TRBV9 to TRBJ2-2, with D possibly matching TRBD2 (6 bases). The CDR3 extends over 15 amino acids. CDR1 and CDR2 (germline): SGDLS, YYNGEE. V lost 4 bases to trimming and J lost 4 bases, with 14 bases between them. For the CDR3, the DNA is TGTGCCAGCAGCACCGTGGAGGGTGGCACCGGGGAGCTGTTTTTT. It specifies CASSTVEGGTGELFF.

Concerning this clone: This likely reflects a read error, since a far larger clone is one base away. The V call is TRBV5-6, the J call TRBJ1-2; D unresolved. CDR3 size: 14 residues. Germline V gene sequence: CDR1 SGHDT, CDR2 YYEEEE. The CDR3 reads CAGSLGFGNYGYTF. CDR3 coding DNA: TGTGCCGGCAGCTTGGGGTTCGGGAACTATGGCTACACCTTC.

This rearrangement joins TRBV5-6 to TRBJ2-3, with unresolved D. CDR3 length equals 17 residues. The V end lost 0 bases, the J end lost 1 base, and 15 bases lay between the germline ends. CDR1 and CDR2 from the germline V gene are SGHDT and YYEEEE. The CDR3 sequence: CASSLAKSPARTDTQYF. In nucleotides, the CDR3 is TGTGCCAGCAGCTTGGCCAAAAGCCCCGCCCGCACAGATACGCAGTATTTT.

This chain joins TRBV10-3 and TRBJ2-7, with TRBD1 as a possible D gene (6 bases). V was cut by 6 bases and J by 3 bases, with 12 bases left in between. The CDR3 has 13 residues. Germline CDR1 and CDR2: ENHRY and SYGVKD. This CDR3 is CAIRGAVGYEQYF. The CDR3 nucleotides read TGTGCCATCAGGGGGGCGGTGGGCTACGAGCAGTACTTC.

The V call is TRBV19, the J call TRBJ1-3, with D hard to call. The CDR3 length is 15 residues. Deletions cut 7 bases from V and 0 bases from J, with 13 bases between. Germline CDR1 reads LNHDA; CDR2 reads SQIVND (reference sequence). The CDR3 sequence: CASKEQRSSGNTIYF. CDR3 sequence (DNA): TGTGCCAGTAAGGAACAGAGAAGCTCTGGAAACACCATATATTTT.

The chain couples TRBV4-2 to TRBJ2-1, with TRBD2 identical over 12 bases. CDR1 LGHNA and CDR2 YNFKEQ come from the germline V gene. Trimming took 4 bases from V and 4 from J; bases not matched to a gene: 5. This CDR3 is 16 amino acids long. This chain's CDR3 is CASSRRTSGNYNEQFF. The CDR3 DNA sequence: TGTGCCAGCAGCCGCAGGACTAGCGGGAATTACAATGAGCAGTTCTTC.

This clone was picked up a small number of times. The chain links TRBV13 to TRBJ1-1, with D possibly TRBD1 on 6 matching bases. Germline loops: CDR1 PRHDT, CDR2 FYEKMQ (reference sequence). The CDR3 consists of 15 residues. V dropped 4 bases and J dropped 0 bases, with 12 bases sitting between them. CDR3 loop: CASSSRGQLNTEAFF. As DNA, the CDR3 is TGTGCCAGCAGCTCCCGAGGACAGCTGAACACTGAAGCTTTCTTT.

The chain has TRBV6-8 and TRBJ2-7; 7 bases map to TRBD2. This CDR3 comprises 20 residues. V shed 0 bases, J shed 0 bases, and the junction held 17 bases outside the gene matches. The germline gives CDR1 MNHGY, CDR2 SAAAGT. CDR3 residues: CASSYSEFGPRGGSSYEQYF. For the CDR3, the DNA is TGTGCCAGCAGTTACTCGGAGTTCGGGCCCCGGGGCGGGAGCTCCTACGAGCAGTACTTC.

The chain joins TRBV28 to TRBJ1-2; D may be TRBD1 (5 bases). CDR3 size: 14 residues. The V end was cut by 4 bases, the J end by 5 bases, with 14 bases between. Germline V gives CDR1 MDHEN, CDR2 SYDVKM. In DNA form, the CDR3 reads TGTGCCAGCAGTTCTGGCGGGGCGAGGTATGGCTACACCTTC. Protein product: CASSSGGARYGYTF.

The rearrangement uses TRBV11-3 and TRBJ2-7, with D tentatively TRBD1 (5 bases). Germline V CDR1 and CDR2: SGHNT, YENEEA. There are 14 residues in the CDR3. Trimming removed 5 bases from V and 2 bases from J, with 13 bases in between. The CDR3 coding sequence is TGTGCCAGCAGCGCTACCCAGGGTCCCTACGAGCAGTACTTC. Translated: CASSATQGPYEQYF.

This clone was seen once. The V gene is TRBV27, the J gene TRBJ1-5; perhaps TRBD1 as D (6 bases). The V and J ends lost 7 bases and 5 bases respectively, with 12 bases between them. The CDR3 contains 13 residues. The germline V gene encodes CDR1 MNHEY and CDR2 SMNVEV (reference sequence). The CDR3 sequence is CASTKNRDQPQHF. CDR3 bases: TGTGCCAGCACGAAAAACAGGGATCAGCCCCAGCATTTT.

The chain recombines TRBV13 with TRBJ2-3, with D maybe TRBD2 (6 bases). CDR3 size: 16 residues. Germline values: CDR1 PRHDT, CDR2 FYEKMQ (reference sequence). V was trimmed by 0 bases and J by 1 base, leaving 11 bases between them. The CDR3 spells CASSLGLWEGTDTQYF. CDR3 sequence (DNA): TGTGCCAGCAGCTTAGGCTTGTGGGAGGGCACAGATACGCAGTATTTT. Full variable domain (missing parts from reference TRBV13 and TRBJ2-3): AAGVIQSPRHLIKEKRETATLKCYPIPRHDTVYWYQQGPGQDPQFLISFYEKMQSDKGSIPDRFSAQQFSDYHSELNMSSLELGDSALYFCASSLGLWEGTDTQYFGPGTRLTVL.

This clone appeared once. The chain couples TRBV18 to TRBJ1-2; TRBD1 aligns across 10 bases. Germline V gene lookup returns CDR1 KGHSH and CDR2 LQKENI. The J segment lost 2 bases and the V segment lost 5 bases, leaving 5 bases of the junction unmatched. This CDR3 has 15 amino acids. CDR3 sequence reads: CASSTGQGNNYGYTF. The CDR3 bases are TGTGCCAGCTCAACGGGACAGGGGAACAACTATGGCTACACCTTC.

The genes are TRBV5-8 and TRBJ2-3; TRBD2 aligns across 15 bases. Trimming took 0 bases from V and 4 from J; bases not matched to a gene: 9. The length of the CDR3 is 19 residues. CDR1 and CDR2 from the germline V gene are SGHTS and YDEGEE. CDR3 DNA sequence: TGTGCCAGCAGCTTGGGTGGACTAGCGGGAGGGCCTTACGCAGATACGCAGTATTTT. Encoded protein: CASSLGGLAGGPYADTQYF.

The V gene is TRBV7-3, the J gene TRBJ1-1; D call uncertain. Germline CDR1 SGHTA, CDR2 FQGTGA. The CDR3 consists of 13 residues. V was pared by 4 bases and J by 1 base, with 7 bases between. CDR3 coding DNA: TGTGCCAGCAGCTCGGGTAGGAACACTGAAGCTTTCTTT. Amino acids: CASSSGRNTEAFF.

The chain is built from TRBV30 and TRBJ1-5; 9 positions match TRBD1. Germline V gene sequence: CDR1 GTSNPN, CDR2 SVGIG (reference sequence). With 5 bases clipped from V and 0 bases from J, the junction kept 11 bases outside the gene matches. The CDR3 is 17 amino acids. CDR3 sequence (DNA): TGTGCCTGGGGGCCGGGACAGGGATTTTATAGCAATCAGCCCCAGCATTTT. Protein sequence: CAWGPGQGFYSNQPQHF.

The CDR3 sequence is CASSAGVRGANVLTF. The CDR3 nucleotides are TGTGCCAGCAGTGCCGGGGTAAGAGGGGCCAACGTCCTGACTTTC. J is TRBJ2-6 and V is TRBV6-4, with D possibly TRBD2 on 5 matching bases. Germline V gene sequence: CDR1 MRHNA, CDR2 SNTAGT. V lost 4 bases, J lost 4 bases, and 11 bases lay in between. This CDR3 region has 15 residues.

J is TRBJ2-7 and V is TRBV28, with TRBD2 matching over 10 bases. Germline V gives CDR1 MDHEN, CDR2 SYDVKM. The CDR3 loop spans 16 amino acids. With 4 bases clipped from V and 3 bases from J, the junction kept 9 bases outside the gene matches. Here the CDR3 reads CASSSYTGLANYEQYF. Written as DNA, the CDR3 is TGTGCCAGCAGTTCTTATACGGGACTAGCGAACTACGAGCAGTACTTC.